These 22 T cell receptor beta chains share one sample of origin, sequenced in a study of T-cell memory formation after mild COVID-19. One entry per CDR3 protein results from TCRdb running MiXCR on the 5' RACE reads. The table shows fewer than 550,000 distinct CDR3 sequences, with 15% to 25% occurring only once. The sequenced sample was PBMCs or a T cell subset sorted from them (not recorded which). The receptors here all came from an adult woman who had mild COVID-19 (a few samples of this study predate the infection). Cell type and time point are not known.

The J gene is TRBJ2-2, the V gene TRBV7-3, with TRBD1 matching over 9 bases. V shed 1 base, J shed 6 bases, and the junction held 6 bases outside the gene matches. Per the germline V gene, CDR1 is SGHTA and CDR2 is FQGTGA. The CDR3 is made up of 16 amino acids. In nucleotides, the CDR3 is TGTGCCAGCAGCTTAAGGGGGACAGGGACCGCCGGGGAGCTGTTTTTT. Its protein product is CASSLRGTGTAGELFF.

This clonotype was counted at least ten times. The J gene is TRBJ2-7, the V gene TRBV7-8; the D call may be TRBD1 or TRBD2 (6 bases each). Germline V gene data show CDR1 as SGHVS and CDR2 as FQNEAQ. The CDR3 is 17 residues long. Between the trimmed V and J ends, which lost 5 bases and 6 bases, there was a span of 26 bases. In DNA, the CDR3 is TGTGCCAGCAGCCCGTCCCGGGGGCCTGCCCGCAAAATCGAGCAGTACTTC. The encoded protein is CASSPSRGPARKIEQYF.

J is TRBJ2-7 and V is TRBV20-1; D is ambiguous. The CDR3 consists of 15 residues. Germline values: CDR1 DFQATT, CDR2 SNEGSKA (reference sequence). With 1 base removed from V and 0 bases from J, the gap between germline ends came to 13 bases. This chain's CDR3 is CSARVWRKDSYEQYF. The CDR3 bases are TGCAGTGCTAGAGTGTGGCGGAAAGACTCCTACGAGCAGTACTTC.

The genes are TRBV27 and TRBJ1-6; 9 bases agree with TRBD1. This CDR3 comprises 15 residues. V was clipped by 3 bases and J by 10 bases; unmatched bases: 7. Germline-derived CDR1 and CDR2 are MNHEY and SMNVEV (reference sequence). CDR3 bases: TGTGCCAGCAGTTTGGACAGGGGATTTGTCTCACCCCTCCACTTT. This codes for CASSLDRGFVSPLHF.

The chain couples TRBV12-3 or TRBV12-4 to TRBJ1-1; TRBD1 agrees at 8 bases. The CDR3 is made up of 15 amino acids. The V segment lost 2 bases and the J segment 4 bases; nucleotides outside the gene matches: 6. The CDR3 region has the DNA TGTGCCAGCAGTTTACAGGGGGCTATTGGCACTGAAGCTTTCTTT. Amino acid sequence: CASSLQGAIGTEAFF.

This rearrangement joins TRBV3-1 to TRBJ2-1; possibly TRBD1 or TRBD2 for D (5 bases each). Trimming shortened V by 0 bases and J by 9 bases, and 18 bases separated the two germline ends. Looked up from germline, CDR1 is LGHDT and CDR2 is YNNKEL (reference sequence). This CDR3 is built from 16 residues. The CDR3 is CASSQDLLGVGGEQFF. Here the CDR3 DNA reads TGTGCCAGCAGCCAAGATCTACTAGGGGTGGGCGGTGAGCAGTTCTTC.

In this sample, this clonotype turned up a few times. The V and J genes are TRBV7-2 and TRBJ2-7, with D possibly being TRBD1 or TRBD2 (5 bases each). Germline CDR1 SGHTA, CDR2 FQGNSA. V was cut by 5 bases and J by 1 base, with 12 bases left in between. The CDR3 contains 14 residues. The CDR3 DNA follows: TGTGCCAGCAGCCACCGGGACGGTTCCTACGAGCAGTACTTC. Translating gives CASSHRDGSYEQYF.

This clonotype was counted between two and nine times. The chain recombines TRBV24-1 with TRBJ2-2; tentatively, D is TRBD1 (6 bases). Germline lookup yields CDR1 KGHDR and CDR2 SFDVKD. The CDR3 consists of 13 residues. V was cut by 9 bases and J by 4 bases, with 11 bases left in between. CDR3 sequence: CATSGVSTGELFF. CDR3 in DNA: TGTGCCACCTCAGGGGTTTCCACCGGGGAGCTGTTTTTT.

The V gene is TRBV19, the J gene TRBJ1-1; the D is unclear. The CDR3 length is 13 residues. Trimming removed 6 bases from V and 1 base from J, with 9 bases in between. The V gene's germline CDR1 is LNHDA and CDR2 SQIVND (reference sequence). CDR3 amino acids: CASRSGPNTEAFF. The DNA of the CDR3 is TGTGCCAGTAGGTCGGGCCCGAACACTGAAGCTTTCTTT.

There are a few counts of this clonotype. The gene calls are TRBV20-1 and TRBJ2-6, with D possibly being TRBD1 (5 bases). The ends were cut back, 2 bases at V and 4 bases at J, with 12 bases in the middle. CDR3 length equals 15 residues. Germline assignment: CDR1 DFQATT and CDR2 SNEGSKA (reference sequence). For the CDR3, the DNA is TGCAGTGCTAGAATTGCAGGGTCCGGGGCCAACGTCCTGACTTTC. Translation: CSARIAGSGANVLTF.

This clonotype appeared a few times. The CDR3 loop reads CASSDGTGNTEAFF. Written as DNA, the CDR3 is TGTGCCAGCAGTGACGGGACGGGGAACACTGAAGCTTTCTTT. V gene TRBV6-2 or TRBV6-3 combines with J gene TRBJ1-1; possible D gene TRBD1, 5 bases. CDR1 and CDR2 from the germline V gene are MNHEY and SVGEGT. This CDR3 contains 14 residues. V was trimmed by 5 bases and J by 1 base, leaving 11 bases between them.

The CDR3 loop reads CASRREPHNEQFF. The CDR3 coding sequence is TGTGCCAGCAGGAGAGAGCCCCACAATGAGCAGTTCTTC. This chain links TRBV2 with TRBJ2-1; D not certain. Trimming took off 6 bases at V and 5 bases at J, with 11 bases between the two ends. This CDR3 is built from 13 residues. CDR1 SNHLY and CDR2 FYNNEI come from the germline V gene.

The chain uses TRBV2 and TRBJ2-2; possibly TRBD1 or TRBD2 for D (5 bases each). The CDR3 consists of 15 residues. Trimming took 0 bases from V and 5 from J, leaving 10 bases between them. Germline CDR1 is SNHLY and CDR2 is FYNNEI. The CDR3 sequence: CASSEASEGTGELFF. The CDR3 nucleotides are TGTGCCAGCAGTGAAGCTAGCGAGGGGACCGGGGAGCTGTTTTTT.

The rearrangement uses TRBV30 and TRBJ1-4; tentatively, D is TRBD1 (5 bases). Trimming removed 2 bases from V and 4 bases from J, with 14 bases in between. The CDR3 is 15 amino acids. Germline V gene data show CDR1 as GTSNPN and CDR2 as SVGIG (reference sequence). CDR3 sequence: CAWSRTMQGNEKLFF. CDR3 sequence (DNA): TGTGCCTGGAGTAGAACAATGCAGGGTAATGAAAAACTGTTTTTT.

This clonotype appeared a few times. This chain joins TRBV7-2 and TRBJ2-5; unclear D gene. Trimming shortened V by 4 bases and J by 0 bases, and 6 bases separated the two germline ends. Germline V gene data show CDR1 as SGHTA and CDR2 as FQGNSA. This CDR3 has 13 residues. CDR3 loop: CASSWANQETQYF. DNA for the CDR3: TGTGCCAGCAGCTGGGCAAACCAAGAGACCCAGTACTTC.

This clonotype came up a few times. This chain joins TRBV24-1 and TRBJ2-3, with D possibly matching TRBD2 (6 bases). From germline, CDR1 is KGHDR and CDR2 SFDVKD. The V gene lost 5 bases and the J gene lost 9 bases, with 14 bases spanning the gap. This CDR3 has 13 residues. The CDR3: CATSGHLEGTQYF. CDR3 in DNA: TGTGCCACCAGTGGCCACCTGGAGGGGACGCAGTATTTT.

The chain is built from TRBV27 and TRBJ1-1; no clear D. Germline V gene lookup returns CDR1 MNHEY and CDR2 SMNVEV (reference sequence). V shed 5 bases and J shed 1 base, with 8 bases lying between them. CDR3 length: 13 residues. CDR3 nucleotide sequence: TGTGCCAGCAGTCCCCTGCGGAACACTGAAGCTTTCTTT. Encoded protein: CASSPLRNTEAFF.

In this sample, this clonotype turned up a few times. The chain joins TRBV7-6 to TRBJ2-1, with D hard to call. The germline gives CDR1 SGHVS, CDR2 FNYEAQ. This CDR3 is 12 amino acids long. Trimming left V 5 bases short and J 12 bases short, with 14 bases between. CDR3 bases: TGTGCCAGCAGCCCTCCCCTGGGTTGGCAGTTCTTC. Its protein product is CASSPPLGWQFF. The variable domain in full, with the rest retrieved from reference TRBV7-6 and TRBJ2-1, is GAGVSQSPRYKVTKRGQDVALRCDPISGHVSLYWYRQALGQGPEFLTYFNYEAQQDKSGLPNDRFSAERPEGSISTLTIQRTEQRDSAMYRCASSPPLGWQFFGPGTRLTVL.

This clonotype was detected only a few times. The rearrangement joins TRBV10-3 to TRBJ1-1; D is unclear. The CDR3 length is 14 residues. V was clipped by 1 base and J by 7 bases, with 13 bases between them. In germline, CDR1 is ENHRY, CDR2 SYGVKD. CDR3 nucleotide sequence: TGTGCCATCAGTGAGTGGAATGTCGGGCATGAAGCTTTCTTT. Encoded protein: CAISEWNVGHEAFF.

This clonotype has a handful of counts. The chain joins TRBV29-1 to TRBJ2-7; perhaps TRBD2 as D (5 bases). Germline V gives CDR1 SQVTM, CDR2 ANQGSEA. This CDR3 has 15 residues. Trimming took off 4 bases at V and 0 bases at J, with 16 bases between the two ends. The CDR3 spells CSVAGGGSPSYEQYF. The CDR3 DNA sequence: TGCAGCGTTGCGGGCGGAGGCAGTCCCTCCTACGAGCAGTACTTC.

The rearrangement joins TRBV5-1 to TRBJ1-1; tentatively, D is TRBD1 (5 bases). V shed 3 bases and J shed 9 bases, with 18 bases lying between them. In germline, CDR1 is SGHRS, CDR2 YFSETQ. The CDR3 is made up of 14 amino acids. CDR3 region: CASSSPASGPKAFF. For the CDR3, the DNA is TGCGCCAGCAGCTCCCCAGCCTCGGGACCGAAAGCTTTCTTT.

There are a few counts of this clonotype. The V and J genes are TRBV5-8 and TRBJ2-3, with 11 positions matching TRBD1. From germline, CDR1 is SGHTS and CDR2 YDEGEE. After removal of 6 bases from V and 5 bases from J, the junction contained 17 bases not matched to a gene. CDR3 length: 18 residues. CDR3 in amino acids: CASTKPTGTGGFLDTQYF. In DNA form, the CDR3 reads TGTGCCAGCACCAAGCCGACCGGGACAGGGGGTTTTTTAGATACGCAGTATTTT.